A single sample is the source of the 24 T cell receptor beta chains below, sequenced in a study of blood T cell repertoires in COVID-19. Clones were sequenced by immunoSEQ multiplex PCR, and TCRdb holds only the in-frame ones, with some missing. The sample contains roughly 230,000 clones, around 81% of which appear only once. The sequenced sample consisted of peripheral blood. These TCRs come from an older woman with active or convalescent COVID-19.

This clone was seen just once. Here the CDR3 DNA reads TGTGCCAGCAGGGTCAGGGGCTTTGCGGAGACCCAGTACTTC. It translates to CASRVRGFAETQYF. The chain recombines TRBV27 with TRBJ2-5; the D gene is possibly TRBD1 (6 bases). Per germline, CDR1 MNHEY and CDR2 SMNVEV (reference sequence). Between the trimmed V and J ends, which lost 6 bases and 5 bases, there was a span of 16 bases. The CDR3 is 14 amino acids.

The chain links TRBV7-9 to TRBJ1-1; D gene unclear. The CDR3 is 14 residues long. Germline V gene lookup returns CDR1 SEHNR and CDR2 FQNEAQ (reference sequence). With 5 bases removed from V and 6 bases from J, the gap between germline ends came to 16 bases. This chain's CDR3 is CASSPRPGVAEAFF. In DNA form, the CDR3 reads TGTGCCAGCAGCCCACGTCCCGGGGTCGCTGAAGCTTTCTTT.

This clone has just a few counts. V gene TRBV10-3 combines with J gene TRBJ2-2; D possibly corresponds to TRBD1 (6 bases). CDR1 is ENHRY, CDR2 SYGVKD, per germline. V was clipped by 5 bases and J by 8 bases, with 9 bases between them. The length of the CDR3 is 12 residues. The CDR3 DNA follows: TGTGCCATCAGTCTGGGGGCAGGGGAGCTGTTTTTT. This sequence encodes CAISLGAGELFF.

The genes are TRBV7-9 and TRBJ2-3; 10 bases are shared with TRBD2. J was trimmed by 7 bases and V by 6 bases; bases with no gene match: 10. Germline lookup yields CDR1 SEHNR and CDR2 FQNEAQ (reference sequence). This CDR3 has 15 residues. CDR3 in amino acids: CASSQPSGGTYTQYF. As DNA, the CDR3 is TGTGCCAGCAGTCAACCTAGCGGGGGCACGTATACGCAGTATTTT.

The genes are TRBV19 and TRBJ1-5; no firm D call. Germline lookup yields CDR1 LNHDA and CDR2 SQIVND (reference sequence). This CDR3 is built from 15 residues. The V end was cut by 5 bases, the J end by 2 bases, with 13 bases between. The CDR3 protein is CASSPWEGGNQPQHF. The CDR3, as DNA: TGTGCCAGTAGTCCGTGGGAGGGAGGCAATCAGCCCCAGCATTTT.

The rearrangement links TRBV25-1 to TRBJ2-1; maybe TRBD2 (5 bases). V was trimmed by 2 bases and J by 5 bases, leaving 10 bases between them. The CDR3 totals 14 residues. CDR1 and CDR2 from the germline V gene are MGHDK and SYGVNS. CDR3 coding DNA: TGTGCCAGCAGTGAAGCGAGCGGTGACAATGAGCAGTTCTTC. Residues: CASSEASGDNEQFF.

The chain employs TRBV7-8 and TRBJ2-1; possible D gene TRBD1, 5 bases. CDR3 size: 14 residues. Germline CDR1 reads SGHVS; CDR2 reads FQNEAQ. Trimming removed 3 bases at V and 8 bases at J, with 14 bases between. The CDR3 protein is CASSFRVIVDEQFF. CDR3 coding DNA: TGTGCCAGCAGCTTCAGGGTAATCGTCGATGAGCAGTTCTTC.

This rearrangement joins TRBV2 to TRBJ2-3; 7 nucleotides line up with TRBD2. V dropped 4 bases and J dropped 3; count of bases not matched to a gene: 13. The CDR3 spans 17 residues. Germline assignment: CDR1 SNHLY and CDR2 FYNNEI. As DNA, the CDR3 is TGTGCCAGCAGTGTAGTATTTGGCGGGGGTGGAACAGATACGCAGTATTTT. This gives the protein CASSVVFGGGGTDTQYF.

The chain couples TRBV9 to TRBJ1-6, with D possibly TRBD1 on 6 matching bases. Deletions cut 4 bases from V and 5 bases from J, with 16 bases between. The germline V gene has CDR1 SGDLS and CDR2 YYNGEE. CDR3 length: 16 amino acids. CDR3 DNA sequence: TGTGCCAGCAGCCCCCGGGGAGGGGGAGATAATTCACCCCTCCACTTT. It specifies CASSPRGGGDNSPLHF.

This sequence joins TRBV30 and TRBJ1-4; TRBD1 is a possible D gene (6 bases). Trimming removed 0 bases from V and 1 base from J, with 9 bases in between. Germline CDR1 and CDR2: GTSNPN and SVGIG (reference sequence). The CDR3 runs to 15 residues. CDR3 region: CAWSVQGITNEKLFF. The CDR3 DNA sequence: TGTGCCTGGAGTGTACAGGGAATAACTAATGAAAAACTGTTTTTT.

The chain carries TRBV12-5 and TRBJ2-3; tentative D call: TRBD1 (6 bases). In germline, CDR1 is LGHNT, CDR2 FRNRAP. The CDR3 has 13 amino acids. Trimming shortened V by 10 bases and J by 3 bases, and 14 bases separated the two germline ends. DNA of the CDR3: TGTGCTACCCGGGTGGGGGCTACAGATACGCAGTATTTT. This codes for CATRVGATDTQYF.

V and J are TRBV29-1 and TRBJ2-7; D unclear. CDR1 and CDR2 from the germline V gene are SQVTM and ANQGSEA. The CDR3 is 12 residues long. V shed 6 bases and J shed 2 bases, with 11 bases lying between them. CDR3 sequence reads: CSVGTEPYEQYF. In DNA form, the CDR3 reads TGCAGCGTGGGCACAGAGCCCTACGAGCAGTACTTC.

The sample holds one count of this clone. The chain couples TRBV15 to TRBJ1-5; D is possibly TRBD1 (6 bases). Per germline, CDR1 LNHNV and CDR2 YYDKDF (reference sequence). CDR3 length: 13 amino acids. V was trimmed by 8 bases and J by 5 bases, leaving 13 bases between them. CDR3 region: CATGRGSDQPQHF. In nucleotides, the CDR3 is TGTGCCACCGGAAGGGGGAGTGATCAGCCCCAGCATTTT.

The genes are TRBV11-3 and TRBJ2-1; 10 nucleotides match TRBD2. V was pared by 5 bases and J by 4 bases, with 8 bases of the junction left unmatched. CDR1 and CDR2 (germline): SGHNT, YENEEA. This CDR3 contains 16 residues. CDR3 nucleotides: TGTGCCAGCAGCCTACGGAGCGGGGGGGGATACAATGAGCAGTTCTTC. Its protein is CASSLRSGGGYNEQFF.

CDR3 coding DNA: TGCGCCAGCAGCTGGGGGCAGGGGCAACCTGGAAACACCATATATTTT. The encoded protein is CASSWGQGQPGNTIYF. The chain carries TRBV5-1 and TRBJ1-3, with D perhaps TRBD1 (6 bases). V gave up 3 bases and J gave up 2 bases, with 15 bases separating them. Germline V lookup: CDR1 SGHRS, CDR2 YFSETQ. This CDR3 contains 16 residues.

The chain is built from TRBV30 and TRBJ1-4; D remains ambiguous. Per the germline V gene, CDR1 is GTSNPN and CDR2 is SVGIG (reference sequence). This CDR3 comprises 16 residues. Trimming pared 4 bases from V and 5 bases from J, leaving 20 bases between. This CDR3 is CAWTPGVRSSNEKLFF. The CDR3 nucleotides read TGTGCCTGGACCCCCGGGGTTCGCAGTTCAAATGAAAAACTGTTTTTT.

This clone was found once. The chain combines TRBV2 with TRBJ2-3; 9 nucleotides match TRBD1. There are 13 residues in the CDR3. Germline values: CDR1 SNHLY, CDR2 FYNNEI. Unmatched junction bases numbered 3, after V lost 9 bases and J lost 2 bases. CDR3 sequence: CARRDRVTDTQYF. CDR3 DNA: TGTGCCAGACGGGACAGGGTCACAGATACGCAGTATTTT.

This clone has only a few counts. The CDR3 loop reads CASSPGTGWLNTGELFF. Here the CDR3 DNA reads TGTGCCAGCAGTCCCGGGACAGGATGGTTGAACACCGGGGAGCTGTTTTTT. The chain carries TRBV7-2 and TRBJ2-2; 8 nucleotides line up with TRBD1. Germline CDR1 SGHTA, CDR2 FQGNSA. The CDR3 extends over 17 amino acids. With V trimmed by 6 bases and J by 1 base, 10 bases remained unmatched. The entire variable domain, with the rest obtained from reference TRBV7-2 and TRBJ2-2, is as follows: GAGVSQSPSNKVTEKGKDVELRCDPISGHTALYWYRQSLGQGLEFLIYFQGNSAPDKSGLPSDRFSAERTGGSVSTLTIQRTQQEDSAVYLCASSPGTGWLNTGELFFGEGSRLTVL.

This chain joins TRBV6-6 and TRBJ1-2; 8 bases agree with TRBD1. The germline CDR1 and CDR2 sequences are MNHNY and SVGAGI (reference sequence). V lost 6 bases and J lost 2; bases outside the gene matches: 5. This CDR3 region has 14 residues. The CDR3: CASRPTGDNYGYTF. CDR3 nucleotides: TGTGCCAGCAGACCGACAGGGGACAACTATGGCTACACCTTC.

The chain is built from TRBV27 and TRBJ2-2, with 13 nucleotides matching TRBD2. The V gene end was trimmed by 10 bases and the J gene end by 8 bases; junction bases not matched to a gene: 10. The CDR3 has 15 residues. CDR1 and CDR2 from the germline V gene are MNHEY and SMNVEV (reference sequence). CDR3 loop: CATAQLAGGLGELFF. CDR3 coding DNA: TGTGCCACCGCTCAACTAGCGGGGGGGCTTGGGGAGCTGTTTTTT.

The V call is TRBV11-3, the J call TRBJ2-2; D may be TRBD2 (5 bases). Germline assignment: CDR1 SGHNT and CDR2 YENEEA. V lost 4 bases, J lost 1 base, and 10 bases lay in between. The CDR3 is 15 amino acids. The CDR3 bases are TGTGCCAGCAGCTCGGAGAGGGTGAACACCGGGGAGCTGTTTTTT. As protein: CASSSERVNTGELFF.

Regarding this clone: The junction differs from germline at one of its ends, possibly a read error. The chain uses TRBV7-7 and TRBJ2-1; 12 bases match TRBD1. Germline CDR1 and CDR2: SSHAT and FNYEAQ (reference sequence). This CDR3 spans 15 amino acids. CDR3 sequence (DNA): TGTGCTAGCAGCCCCGGGACAGGGGGCACGAATGAGCAGTTCTTC. This translates into CASSPGTGGTNEQFF.

The rearrangement joins TRBV19 to TRBJ1-2; D gene uncertain. Trimming took off 7 bases at V and 6 bases at J, with 15 bases between the two ends. The CDR3 sequence is 13 residues long. The germline CDR1 and CDR2 sequences are LNHDA and SQIVND (reference sequence). The CDR3 coding sequence is TGTGCCAGTACCTATTGGGAGGGTGATGGCTACACCTTC. Protein product: CASTYWEGDGYTF.

V usage is TRBV29-1 and J usage is TRBJ2-1; 10 bases map to TRBD2. V lost 4 bases to trimming and J lost 6 bases; unmatched junction nucleotides: 15. There are 17 residues in the CDR3. The V gene's germline CDR1 is SQVTM and CDR2 ANQGSEA. CDR3 in amino acids: CSVGTAGLAGVSNEQFF. The CDR3 region has the DNA TGCAGCGTTGGTACGGCCGGGCTAGCGGGAGTTAGCAATGAGCAGTTCTTC.